These 8 T cell receptor beta chains originate from one sample sequenced in a study of cytomegalovirus exposure and HLA in healthy donors. Using immunoSEQ multiplex PCR, the repertoire was profiled, and TCRdb retains in-frame clones only, with some absent. In the table there are some 80,000 clones, about 95% of which are singletons. The sample taken for sequencing was PBMCs. These receptor sequences come from a woman in her late teens or twenties in good health and CMV-seronegative.

The chain recombines TRBV9 with TRBJ2-6; D unresolved. Germline CDR1 SGDLS, CDR2 YYNGEE. The V end was cut by 4 bases, the J end by 4 bases, with 12 bases between. This CDR3 spans 15 amino acids. CDR3 amino acids: CASSTLTAGANVLTF. The CDR3 DNA sequence: TGTGCCAGCAGCACCCTTACTGCGGGGGCCAACGTCCTGACTTTC. Based on the CDR3 plus reference TRBV9 and TRBJ2-6, the full variable domain is DSGVTQTPKHLITATGQRVTLRCSPRSGDLSVYWYQQSLDQGLQFLIQYYNGEERAKGNILERFSAQQFPDLHSELNLSSLELGDSALYFCASSTLTAGANVLTFGAGSRLTVL.

The chain is built from TRBV28 and TRBJ1-1; TRBD1 aligns across 8 bases. CDR3 length equals 14 residues. V gave up 5 bases and J gave up 5 bases; unmatched junction bases: 7. Germline CDR1 reads MDHEN; CDR2 reads SYDVKM. Written as DNA, the CDR3 is TGTGCCAGCAGTGACAGGGGAGGTAGGACTGAAGCTTTCTTT. Its protein is CASSDRGGRTEAFF.

The V and J genes are TRBV7-8 and TRBJ2-7, with D unclear. The V gene lost 2 bases and the J gene lost 2 bases, with 10 bases spanning the gap. This CDR3 has 14 amino acids. CDR1 and CDR2 from the germline V gene are SGHVS and FQNEAQ. The CDR3 DNA is TGTGCCAGCAGCTTATTAACGGTACCCTACGAGCAGTACTTC. It codes for CASSLLTVPYEQYF.

The genes are TRBV4-1 and TRBJ2-1, with 10 bases aligning to TRBD2. CDR1 and CDR2 from the germline V gene are MGHRA and YSYEKL. Losses at the gene ends were 4 bases for V and 6 bases for J; bases not matched to a gene: 3. The length of the CDR3 is 14 residues. CDR3 in DNA: TGCGCCAGCAGCCCACCTAGCGGGGGCAATGAGCAGTTCTTC. It encodes CASSPPSGGNEQFF.

V usage is TRBV9 and J usage is TRBJ2-3; TRBD2 matches at 12 bases. CDR3 length equals 21 residues. The V gene's germline CDR1 is SGDLS and CDR2 YYNGEE. Trimming removed 2 bases from V and 8 bases from J; junction bases left unmatched: 24. Here the CDR3 reads CASSVARGETTSGSPSGTQYF. Written as DNA, the CDR3 is TGTGCCAGCAGCGTTGCGAGGGGAGAAACGACTAGCGGGAGCCCCAGTGGTACGCAGTATTTT.

The gene calls are TRBV7-8 and TRBJ1-1, with a weak D call TRBD1 (6 bases). V gave up 5 bases and J gave up 1 base, with 11 bases separating them. Looked up from germline, CDR1 is SGHVS and CDR2 is FQNEAQ. There are 14 residues in the CDR3. CDR3 residues: CASSPWTANTEAFF. The CDR3 DNA is TGTGCCAGCAGCCCCTGGACAGCGAACACTGAAGCTTTCTTT.

CDR3 loop: CASSPGGPEQYF. DNA for the CDR3: TGTGCCAGCAGCCCAGGGGGCCCCGAGCAGTACTTC. The chain recombines TRBV5-6 with TRBJ2-7; 8 bases align to TRBD1. The V gene's germline CDR1 is SGHDT and CDR2 YYEEEE. V dropped 4 bases and J dropped 6; count of bases not matched to a gene: 3. CDR3 length equals 12 residues.

This chain joins TRBV6-5 and TRBJ2-7; the D is unclear. Deletions cut 6 bases from V and 6 bases from J, with 21 bases between. Germline V CDR1 and CDR2: MNHEY, SVGAGI. The CDR3 is 15 residues long. The CDR3 here is CASSQLGQPFREQYF. Here the CDR3 DNA reads TGTGCCAGCAGCCAACTCGGTCAACCCTTCCGCGAGCAGTACTTC.